The clone carrying this T cell receptor (beta chain) has at least ten counts. What it binds is unknown. The germline CDR1 and CDR2 sequences are SGDLS and YYNGEE. V lost 4 bases to trimming and J lost 1 base; unmatched junction nucleotides: 13. There are 17 residues in the CDR3. Stable disease denoted Graves' hyperthyroidism without ophthalmopathy progression within 18 months. The patients, who ranged from 18 to 65 in age, presented with newly diagnosed hyperthyroidism lasting under 2 months. The source of the sample is a study of T cells in Graves' hyperthyroidism and ophthalmopathy. Whole-study results and caveats: Within blood appeared most thyroid clonotypes that had expanded above 0.001.

What was amplified from RNA transcripts were TCR beta CDR3 regions. Carried out on the TCR CDR3, a first-round RT-PCR used the HTBI primer set. TCRdb re-called the multiplex PCR reads with MiXCR, one entry per CDR3 protein. The table lists fewer than 750,000 distinct CDR3 sequences, 46% of them singletons. Material for sequencing was peripheral blood or thyroid tissue (not recorded which). The origin of this receptor is a woman in her late teens or twenties with Graves' hyperthyroidism. J is TRBJ1-2 and V is TRBV9; 7 nucleotides align to TRBD1. The CDR3 reads CASSHSQGGFLNYGYTF. As DNA, the CDR3 is TGTGCCAGCAGCCATTCTCAGGGGGGTTTCCTTAACTATGGCTACACCTTC.